This T cell receptor (beta chain) was obtained from a study of T cell repertoires in cytomegalovirus infection. Overall study: Use of recently identified HLA-C-restricted and well-studied HLA-B-restricted CMV epitopes was part of the study. Based on public TCR beta signatures, there were indications of CMV infection and of a matching HLA type. Study observations and caveats: CMV-specific HLA-C-restricted TCR beta clonotypes dominated the ex vivo response. Summed public TCR beta family frequency identified CMV carriers bearing the relevant HLA.

On this clonotype: The antigen remains undetermined.

TCRdb fed the reads into MiXCR, producing one record per CDR3 protein. Of about 920,000 distinct CDR3 sequences listed, around 31% are singletons. The material sequenced was cultured CD8+ T cells from PBMCs, taken from culture after CMV antigen stimulation. The TCR comes from a human donor in good health (CMV status not recorded). Some clones in this sample may be carry-over from other donors' samples.

This chain's CDR3 is CASSLTGLSSYEQYV. The CDR3 DNA sequence: TGTGCCAGCAGCCTCACAGGCTTGAGCTCCTACGAGCAGTACGTC. This rearrangement joins TRBV28 to TRBJ2-7; tentative D call: TRBD1 (5 bases). Per the germline V gene, CDR1 is MDHEN and CDR2 is SYDVKM. Trimming took off 6 bases at V and 0 bases at J, with 15 bases between the two ends. This CDR3 has 15 residues.